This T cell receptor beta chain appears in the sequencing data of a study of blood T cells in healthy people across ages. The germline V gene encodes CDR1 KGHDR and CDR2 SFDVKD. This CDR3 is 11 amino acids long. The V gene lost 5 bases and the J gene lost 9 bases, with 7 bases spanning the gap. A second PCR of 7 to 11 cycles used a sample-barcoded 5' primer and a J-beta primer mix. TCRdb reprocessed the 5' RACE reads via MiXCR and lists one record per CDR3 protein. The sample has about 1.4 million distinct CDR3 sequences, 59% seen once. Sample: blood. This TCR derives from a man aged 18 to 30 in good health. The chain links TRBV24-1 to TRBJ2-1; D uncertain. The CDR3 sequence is CATSARGEQFF. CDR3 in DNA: TGTGCCACCAGTGCCAGAGGTGAGCAGTTCTTC.